This T cell receptor (beta chain) was identified in a study of blood T cells in healthy people across ages. At least 6 million PBMCs were isolated per sample. This clonotype showed up just a few times. Antigen unknown. Overall study findings and caveats: Observed TCR beta diversity showed a strong correlation with the percentage of naive T cells as measured by flow cytometry.

Germline V CDR1 and CDR2: SGDLS, YYNGEE. Trimming took 7 bases from V and 4 from J, leaving 12 bases between them. This CDR3 region has 13 residues. A J-beta primer mix and a sample-barcoded 5' primer were used in a second PCR of roughly 6 to 11 cycles. All samples yielded 2.5 million or more CDR3-containing paired-end reads. In TCRdb, the 5' RACE reads were re-called with MiXCR into one record per CDR3 protein. The repertoire holds about 1.6 million distinct CDR3 sequences, with 30% to 35% as singletons. The sample was blood. The chain has TRBV9 and TRBJ1-5, with D perhaps matching TRBD1 (6 bases). The TCR comes from a woman in her twenties or thirties in good health. The CDR3 is CASGRDINQPQHF. CDR3 bases: TGTGCCAGCGGCCGGGACATAAATCAGCCCCAGCATTTT.